Shown below are 32 T cell receptor beta chains from a single sample sequenced in a study of T cells in Graves' hyperthyroidism and ophthalmopathy. TCR beta CDR3 regions were amplified from RNA. The study used the HTBI primer set for a first-round RT-PCR of the TCR CDR3. In TCRdb, the multiplex PCR reads were re-called with MiXCR into one record per CDR3 protein. The table shows roughly 700,000 distinct CDR3 sequences, with around a third occurring only once. The sequencing input was blood. The receptors were sampled from a woman aged 40-49 years with Graves' hyperthyroidism.

This clonotype occurred many times. The rearrangement joins TRBV2 to TRBJ1-5; 7 bases match TRBD1. Germline V gene data show CDR1 as SNHLY and CDR2 as FYNNEI. V trimming: 5 bases; J trimming: 2 bases; junction bases outside the gene matches: 9. The CDR3 has 16 residues. CDR3 nucleotides: TGTGCCAGCAGTAAGAGACAGGGTTTAGGCAATCAGCCCCAGCATTTT. It codes for CASSKRQGLGNQPQHF.

The V call is TRBV2, the J call TRBJ2-7; D is possibly TRBD1 (5 bases). Trimming removed 6 bases from V and 1 base from J, with 13 bases in between. This CDR3 has 14 amino acids. CDR1 and CDR2 from the germline V gene are SNHLY and FYNNEI. CDR3 sequence reads: CASSRQTKSYEQYF. DNA of the CDR3: TGTGCCAGCAGCCGACAGACAAAATCCTACGAGCAGTACTTC.

The chain employs TRBV6-6 and TRBJ2-7, with D perhaps matching TRBD1 (6 bases). Trimming took off 10 bases at V and 5 bases at J, with 15 bases between the two ends. Germline assignment: CDR1 MNHNY and CDR2 SVGAGI (reference sequence). CDR3 length: 12 residues. The CDR3 loop reads CATGQYVDEQYF. The CDR3 nucleotides are TGTGCCACTGGACAGTACGTAGACGAGCAGTACTTC.

This clonotype was observed a handful of times. J is TRBJ2-2 and V is TRBV2; D is ambiguous. The CDR3 extends over 13 amino acids. Germline lookup yields CDR1 SNHLY and CDR2 FYNNEI. Between the trimmed V and J ends, which lost 2 bases and 6 bases, there was a span of 7 bases. CDR3 residues: CASSETLAGELFF. The CDR3 DNA reads as TGTGCCAGCAGTGAAACCCTAGCCGGGGAGCTGTTTTTT. Drawing the rest from reference TRBV2 and TRBJ2-2, the complete variable domain is EPEVTQTPSHQVTQMGQEVILRCVPISNHLYFYWYRQILGQKVEFLVSFYNNEISEKSEIFDDQFSVERPDGSNFTLKIRSTKLEDSAMYFCASSETLAGELFFGEGSRLTVL.

V is TRBV4-2 and J is TRBJ2-5; TRBD2 agrees at 11 bases. The CDR3 is made up of 17 amino acids. Germline V lookup: CDR1 LGHNA, CDR2 YNFKEQ. With V trimmed by 1 base and J by 3 bases, 7 bases remained unmatched. CDR3 sequence reads: CASSQGVLAGGKETQYF. The CDR3, as DNA: TGTGCCAGCAGCCAAGGCGTTCTAGCGGGAGGAAAAGAGACCCAGTACTTC.

In its sample, this clonotype was seen a few times. V is TRBV6-5 and J is TRBJ2-7, with D perhaps TRBD1 (6 bases). Germline CDR1 reads MNHEY; CDR2 reads SVGAGI. The CDR3 extends over 15 amino acids. Trimming pared 2 bases from V and 7 bases from J, leaving 18 bases between. The CDR3 nucleotides read TGTGCCAGCAGTTACGCAGGGGTGGTACCTCGAGAGCAGTACTTC. Translated: CASSYAGVVPREQYF.

This clonotype was seen only a few times. The V and J genes are TRBV4-3 and TRBJ2-7; D possibly corresponds to TRBD2 (5 bases). Germline lookup yields CDR1 LGHNA and CDR2 YSLEER. V lost 4 bases and J lost 3, with 13 bases in between. CDR3 size: 14 residues. The CDR3 spells CASSPGPGFYEQYF. CDR3 coding DNA: TGCGCCAGCAGCCCCGGACCGGGGTTCTACGAGCAGTACTTC.

This chain links TRBV7-2 with TRBJ2-1; D possibly matches TRBD1 or TRBD2 (5 bases each). The CDR3 covers 14 residues. The germline V gene has CDR1 SGHTA and CDR2 FQGNSA. Trimming removed 6 bases at V and 5 bases at J, with 14 bases between. The CDR3 DNA reads TGTGCCAGCAGTCCCTCCAGGGACCACAATGAGCAGTTCTTC. Residues: CASSPSRDHNEQFF.

There are many counts of this clonotype. V usage is TRBV10-3 and J usage is TRBJ2-7; possibly TRBD1 for D (6 bases). V lost 5 bases and J lost 3, with 11 bases in between. The CDR3 totals 13 residues. Germline-derived CDR1 and CDR2 are ENHRY and SYGVKD. The CDR3 here is CAISNREYYEQYF. CDR3 DNA sequence: TGTGCCATCAGTAACAGGGAATACTACGAGCAGTACTTC.

The sample holds one count of this clonotype. This chain connects TRBV19 to TRBJ2-7; 11 bases line up with TRBD1. Losses at the gene ends were 5 bases for V and 5 bases for J; bases not matched to a gene: 8. The CDR3 spans 15 residues. Germline V gene lookup returns CDR1 LNHDA and CDR2 SQIVND (reference sequence). The CDR3, as DNA: TGTGCCAGTAGTTTCGGACAGGGGGCGCAGAACGAGCAGTACTTC. Its protein product is CASSFGQGAQNEQYF.

This clonotype appeared a few times. A much larger clone lies one base from this, so it may be a read error. Since no conserved phenylalanine or tryptophan closes the CDR3, a read error is the likely cause. This chain joins TRBV29-1 and TRBJ1-2; TRBD1 might be the D (5 bases). Looked up from germline, CDR1 is SQVTM and CDR2 is ANQGSEA. V was cut by 6 bases and J by 8 bases, with 13 bases left in between. The CDR3 runs to 11 residues. CDR3 nucleotide sequence: TGCAGCGTAGGGGACCCTGTGGGCTACACCCTC. It specifies CSVGDPVGYTL.

This clonotype was observed at least ten times. CDR3 sequence reads: CAIRAWDPDGYTF. The CDR3 region has the DNA TGTGCCATCAGGGCCTGGGACCCTGATGGCTACACCTTC. V and J are TRBV10-3 and TRBJ1-2; possible D gene TRBD1, 5 bases. V shed 6 bases and J shed 6 bases, with 14 bases lying between them. The CDR3 extends over 13 amino acids. Per germline, CDR1 ENHRY and CDR2 SYGVKD.

This clonotype was seen at least ten times. The chain uses TRBV7-2 and TRBJ1-2; D remains unclear. V was trimmed by 3 bases and J by 0 bases, leaving 2 bases between them. There are 12 residues in the CDR3. CDR1 is SGHTA, CDR2 FQGNSA, per germline. Here the CDR3 reads CASSFSNYGYTF. CDR3 DNA sequence: TGTGCCAGCAGCTTCTCTAACTATGGCTACACCTTC.

Notes on this clonotype: Mismatch with germline at one junction end may stem from a read error. The rearrangement links TRBV2 to TRBJ2-7, with unresolved D. The germline gives CDR1 SNHLY, CDR2 FYNNEI. CDR3 length: 14 residues. The CDR3 DNA sequence: TGTGCCAGCAGTGAAAACAGTATCATGAACGAGCAGCACTTC. Its protein is CASSENSIMNEQHF.

CDR3 residues: CAISDQGVVTF. CDR3 nucleotides: TGTGCCATCAGTGATCAGGGGGTCGTGACTTTC. The chain recombines TRBV10-3 with TRBJ2-6; 7 nucleotides agree with TRBD1. The length of the CDR3 is 11 residues. Trimming at V came to 3 bases and at J to 17 bases, leaving 4 bases not matched to a gene. Germline CDR1 reads ENHRY; CDR2 reads SYGVKD.

There are many counts of this clonotype. This rearrangement joins TRBV6-2 or TRBV6-3 to TRBJ1-5, with D perhaps TRBD1 (6 bases). CDR1 and CDR2 from the germline V gene are MNHEY and SVGEGT. The CDR3 sequence is 14 residues long. Trimming pared 7 bases from V and 7 bases from J, leaving 17 bases between. The CDR3 nucleotides are TGTGCCAGCACCCCGACAGGCGGCGGCCAGCCCCAGCATTTT. It codes for CASTPTGGGQPQHF.

V gene TRBV2 combines with J gene TRBJ2-2; D perhaps matches TRBD1 (6 bases). Trimming cost V 5 bases and J 6 bases, with 10 bases left between them. The CDR3 is 13 amino acids. The germline V gene encodes CDR1 SNHLY and CDR2 FYNNEI. The chain's CDR3 is CASSYEGAGELFF. In nucleotides, the CDR3 is TGTGCCAGCAGTTACGAGGGGGCCGGGGAGCTGTTTTTT.

This clonotype occurred many times. The chain combines TRBV6-1 with TRBJ1-5; D not certain. The CDR3 runs to 15 residues. CDR1 is MNHNS, CDR2 SASEGT, per germline. V gave up 4 bases and J gave up 3 bases, with 13 bases separating them. CDR3 sequence (DNA): TGTGCCAGCAGTGTGAGCCGGGAGTTCAATCAGCCCCAGCATTTT. This encodes CASSVSREFNQPQHF.

With respect to this clonotype: A clone one base away is much larger, so this may be a read error. The V gene is TRBV10-3, the J gene TRBJ1-1; D uncertain. The CDR3 runs to 13 residues. Germline V gene sequence: CDR1 ENHRY, CDR2 SYGVKD. The CDR3 loop reads CASRSQLNTETFF. The CDR3 DNA is TGTGCCAGCAGATCACAGCTGAACACTGAAACTTTCTTT.

The table lists this clonotype with a count of one. J is TRBJ2-7 and V is TRBV9; D gene uncertain. The J call could be wrong; TRBJ2-1 is a better fit for the DNA end. The germline V gene has CDR1 SGDLS and CDR2 YYNGEE. The CDR3 has 11 residues. The DNA of the CDR3 is TGTGCCAGCAGCGTAGACGGCGAGCAGTTCTTC. Translating gives CASSVDGEQFF.

J is TRBJ2-7 and V is TRBV11-2; D is perhaps TRBD2 (6 bases). The CDR3 is 14 residues long. Germline V gene lookup returns CDR1 SGHAT and CDR2 FQNNGV. Trimming took 2 bases from V and 4 from J, leaving 12 bases between them. CDR3 in amino acids: CASSLSSVMYEQYF. The CDR3 nucleotides are TGTGCCAGCAGCTTATCTAGCGTCATGTACGAGCAGTACTTC.

This clonotype was picked up many times. The V gene is TRBV12-3 or TRBV12-4, the J gene TRBJ2-7; TRBD1 might be the D (6 bases). V was trimmed by 8 bases and J by 5 bases, leaving 22 bases between them. The CDR3 length is 15 residues. DNA for the CDR3: TGTGCCAGCCGACAGGCGGGCAGAACGGACAACGAGCAGTACTTC. The encoded protein is CASRQAGRTDNEQYF.

This clonotype was detected ten times or more. This rearrangement joins TRBV20-1 to TRBJ2-7; D might be TRBD1 or TRBD2, each matching 5 bases. Germline V gene data show CDR1 as DFQATT and CDR2 as SNEGSKA (reference sequence). V shed 3 bases and J shed 4 bases, with 16 bases lying between them. The CDR3 totals 14 residues. CDR3 nucleotide sequence: TGCAGTGCTAGTGTCCGGGGCGGCACTTACGAGCAGTACTTC. This gives the protein CSASVRGGTYEQYF.

This clonotype has a count of ten or more. The V gene is TRBV5-1, the J gene TRBJ1-4, with no clear D. The CDR3 loop spans 15 amino acids. Germline loops: CDR1 SGHRS, CDR2 YFSETQ. V lost 0 bases, J lost 3 bases, and 9 bases lay in between. The CDR3 DNA reads as TGCGCCAGCAGCTTGGAGGACGGAGCTAATGAAAAACTGTTTTTT. Translated, it gives CASSLEDGANEKLFF.

The V and J genes are TRBV2 and TRBJ2-7; the match to TRBD2 covers 11 bases. With 5 bases clipped from V and 2 bases from J, the junction kept 20 bases outside the gene matches. Germline values: CDR1 SNHLY, CDR2 FYNNEI. CDR3 size: 20 residues. This CDR3 reads CASSSPRRGLADSYPYEQYF. The CDR3 nucleotides read TGTGCCAGCAGTTCCCCCCGAAGGGGACTAGCGGACTCCTATCCCTACGAGCAGTACTTC.

The gene calls are TRBV6-5 and TRBJ1-6; possibly TRBD1 for D (6 bases). This CDR3 comprises 14 residues. Trimming stripped 4 bases from V and 5 bases from J, with 9 bases between. The germline V gene encodes CDR1 MNHEY and CDR2 SVGAGI. CDR3 residues: CASSSRTDNSPLHF. The CDR3 DNA follows: TGTGCCAGCAGTTCTAGGACAGATAATTCACCCCTCCACTTT.

This clonotype showed up many times. The V and J genes are TRBV10-3 and TRBJ1-5; the D gene is possibly TRBD1 (5 bases). The CDR3 runs 16 residues. Trimming took off 6 bases at V and 5 bases at J, with 20 bases between the two ends. Germline V CDR1 and CDR2: ENHRY, SYGVKD. This CDR3 reads CAISRSQGDGDQPQHF. The DNA of the CDR3 is TGTGCCATCAGCCGTTCCCAGGGAGACGGAGATCAGCCCCAGCATTTT.

This chain connects TRBV9 to TRBJ2-1; D assignment may be TRBD1 or TRBD2 (5 bases each). The ends were cut back, 4 bases at V and 10 bases at J, with 12 bases in the middle. Germline V lookup: CDR1 SGDLS, CDR2 YYNGEE. This CDR3 has 12 residues. The CDR3 coding sequence is TGTGCCAGCAGCCGATCCGGGACCGAGCAGTTCTTC. Translated, it gives CASSRSGTEQFF.

This clonotype was picked up many times. This chain links TRBV7-9 with TRBJ1-1; weak D call: TRBD1 (5 bases). The V gene lost 5 bases and the J gene lost 4 bases, with 14 bases spanning the gap. From germline, CDR1 is SEHNR and CDR2 FQNEAQ (reference sequence). This CDR3 is built from 14 residues. The CDR3 loop is CASSPPEGRTEAFF. The CDR3 DNA sequence: TGTGCCAGCAGCCCTCCCGAGGGGCGCACTGAAGCTTTCTTT.

This clonotype was detected many times. The chain combines TRBV20-1 with TRBJ1-1; unclear D gene. The germline V gene has CDR1 DFQATT and CDR2 SNEGSKA (reference sequence). V was pared by 6 bases and J by 3 bases, with 5 bases between. CDR3 length: 10 residues. The CDR3 coding sequence is TGCAGTGCCCCTTACACTGAAGCTTTCTTT. Translation: CSAPYTEAFF.

The chain links TRBV5-8 to TRBJ1-4; 7 bases fit TRBD1. CDR3 length: 14 residues. With V trimmed by 4 bases and J by 4 bases, 4 bases remained unmatched. Per germline, CDR1 SGHTS and CDR2 YDEGEE. CDR3 coding DNA: TGTGCCAGCAGCGAGGGACAGTATAATGAAAAACTGTTTTTT. As protein: CASSEGQYNEKLFF.

This clonotype has ten or more counts. The V and J genes are TRBV10-2 and TRBJ2-5; unclear D gene. The V and J ends lost 7 bases and 2 bases respectively, with 11 bases between them. From germline, CDR1 is WSHSY and CDR2 SAAADI. This CDR3 is 13 amino acids long. The DNA of the CDR3 is TGCGCCAGCAAGGGTTTGTGGCAAGAGACCCAGTACTTC. Translating it yields CASKGLWQETQYF.